This T cell receptor (beta chain) was found in a study of CD8+ T cells in alopecia areata. Specified treatment: oral pan-JAK inhibitor, 5-10 mg twice daily. Reverse transcription of extracted RNA yielded cDNA, which provided the sequencing template. Clones were sequenced by immunoSEQ multiplex PCR, and TCRdb holds only the in-frame ones, with some missing. The table includes 110,000 or so clones, 56% detected once. Germline assignment: CDR1 SGHAT and CDR2 FQDESV (reference sequence). The CDR3 length is 15 residues. Deletions cut 4 bases from V and 2 bases from J, with 15 bases between. This chain joins TRBV11-1 and TRBJ2-7, with D perhaps assigned TRBD1 or TRBD2 (5 bases each). The sample was CD4+ T cells sorted from blood, taken at week 24, from a patient treated with tofacitinib. The receptor was isolated from a human donor with alopecia areata. The CDR3, as DNA: TGTGCCAGCAGCTCCCTGGGAGAGGGGCCCTACGAGCAGTACTTC. The encoded protein is CASSSLGEGPYEQYF.